The TCR beta chain described here comes from a study of lymphopenia after photon versus proton radiotherapy. Notes on the study in general: Post-nadir TCR diversity decline inversely tracked overall survival among those who died. Oligoclonal CD8+ Temra expansion after nadir drove photon patients' diversity drop.

This clone was counted once. Antigen: not known. Other DNA sequences within the sample encode an identical CDR3. V was clipped by 4 bases and J by 4 bases; unmatched bases: 0. The CDR3 runs to 13 residues. CDR1 SNHLY and CDR2 FYNNEI come from the germline V gene. Profiling relied on immunoSEQ multiplex PCR, and the TCRdb table lists in-frame clones only, not all of them. This sample carries about 53,000 clones, about 83% of them seen once, and the ten largest clones take just under 30%. The sequence was collected from a man aged 45-65 years with gastric cancer. Material: peripheral blood, obtained from a patient treated with photon-based radiotherapy. The J gene is TRBJ1-5, the V gene TRBV2; TRBD1 aligns across 8 bases. The CDR3 spells CASSGQGNQPQHF. The CDR3 DNA reads TGTGCCAGCAGTGGACAGGGGAATCAGCCCCAGCATTTT.